This TCR beta chain originates from a study of a mutant IDH1 vaccine in newly diagnosed glioma. About the research overall: Once 4-6 weeks had passed after radiotherapy alone, vaccination started, or it started with temozolomide cycles. Patients had received radiotherapy, temozolomide, or both previously, most receiving both.

This clone was seen more than once but under ten times. What it binds is unknown. TCRdb's table, derived via immunoSEQ multiplex PCR, lists solely in-frame clones and lacks some. This table has about 40,000 clones, roughly 84% appearing once. The germline V and J ends were trimmed by 0 bases and 0 bases, with 11 bases remaining between them. Per germline, CDR1 MNHEY and CDR2 SVGAGI. The CDR3 has 16 amino acids. The time point: week 11, during vaccination. Topical imiquimod accompanied each vaccine dose, which consisted of 300 ug of mutant IDH1 20-mer peptide. Each of the donors came in with new WHO grade 3 or 4 astrocytomas that were IDH1-mutant and ATRX-lost. Study-wide findings and caveats: The study observed vaccine-induced immune responses in 90% to 95% of patients.

The gene calls are TRBV6-5 and TRBJ1-2; D gene unclear. The sample here was PBMCs, taken from a glioma patient whose treatment included an IDH1 peptide vaccine. This sequence was found in a man in his forties with glioma. In nucleotides, the CDR3 is TGTGCCAGCAGTTACTCGAAGGAGGGCGCTAACTATGGCTACACCTTC. As protein: CASSYSKEGANYGYTF.